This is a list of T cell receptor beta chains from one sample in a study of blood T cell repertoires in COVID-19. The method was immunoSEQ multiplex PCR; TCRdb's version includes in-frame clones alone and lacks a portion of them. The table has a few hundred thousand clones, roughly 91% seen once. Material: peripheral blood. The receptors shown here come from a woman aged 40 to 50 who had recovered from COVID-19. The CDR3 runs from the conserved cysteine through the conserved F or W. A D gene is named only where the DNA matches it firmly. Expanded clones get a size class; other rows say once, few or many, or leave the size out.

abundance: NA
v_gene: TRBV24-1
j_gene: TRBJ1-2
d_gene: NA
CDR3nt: TGTGCCACCAGTGACGCCGGGACAACCTATGGCTACACCTTC
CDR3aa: CATSDAGTTYGYTF

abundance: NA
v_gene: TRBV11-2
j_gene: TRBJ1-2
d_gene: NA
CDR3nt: TGTGCCAGCAGCTTAGTTTTTCCCGGGCGACAGGACTATGGCTACACCTTC
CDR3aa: CASSLVFPGRQDYGYTF

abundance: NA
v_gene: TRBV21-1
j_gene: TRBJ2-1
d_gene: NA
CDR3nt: TGTGCCAGCAGCAAAGCAACAGGGGGCAATAATGAGCAGTTCTTC
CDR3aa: CASSKATGGNNEQFF

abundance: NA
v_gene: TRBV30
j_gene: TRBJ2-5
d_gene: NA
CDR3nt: TGTGCCTGGAGTGTCGGGGTCCAGACCCAGTACTTC
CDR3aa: CAWSVGVQTQYF

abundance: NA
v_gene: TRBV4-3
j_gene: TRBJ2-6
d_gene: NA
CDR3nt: TGCGCCAGCAGCCCCCGGGTCGCCACAAACGTCCTGACTTTC
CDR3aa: CASSPRVATNVLTF

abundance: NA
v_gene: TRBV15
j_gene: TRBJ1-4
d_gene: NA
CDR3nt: TGTGCCACCAGCAGAGATTTGGGGGCGAATGAAAAACTGTTTTTT
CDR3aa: CATSRDLGANEKLFF

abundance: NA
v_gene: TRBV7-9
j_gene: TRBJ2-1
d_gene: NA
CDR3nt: TGTGCCAGCAGCATAGTCGATGAGCAGTTCTTC
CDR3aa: CASSIVDEQFF

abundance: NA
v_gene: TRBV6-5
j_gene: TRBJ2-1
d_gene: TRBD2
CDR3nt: TGTGCCAGCAGTCCGCCCGGGACTAGCCAGCCCTTCTTC
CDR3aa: CASSPPGTSQPFF

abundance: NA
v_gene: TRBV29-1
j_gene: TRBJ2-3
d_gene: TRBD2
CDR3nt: TGCAGCGTTGATGTGGGCGGGAGTGGGGATACGCAGTATTTT
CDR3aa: CSVDVGGSGDTQYF

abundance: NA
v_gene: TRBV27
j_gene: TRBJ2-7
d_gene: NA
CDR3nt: TGTGCCAGCATGGCTTCCTCCTACGAGCAGTACTTC
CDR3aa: CASMASSYEQYF

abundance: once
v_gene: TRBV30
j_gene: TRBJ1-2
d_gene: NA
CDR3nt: TGTGCCTGGAGGGAGGGCTACACCTTC
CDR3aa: CAWREGYTF

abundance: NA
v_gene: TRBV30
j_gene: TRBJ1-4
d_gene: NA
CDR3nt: TGTGCCTGGAGTGTACTTGGGCCACTGTTTTTT
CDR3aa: CAWSVLGPLFF

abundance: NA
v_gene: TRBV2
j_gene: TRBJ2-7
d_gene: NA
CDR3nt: TGTGCCAGCAGTGAAGCGCCCTGGGCCGCCGCGGGCGAGCAGTACTTC
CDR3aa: CASSEAPWAAAGEQYF

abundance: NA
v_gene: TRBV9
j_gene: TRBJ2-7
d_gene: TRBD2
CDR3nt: TGTGCCAGCAGCACTAGCGGCTCCTACGAGCAGTACTTC
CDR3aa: CASSTSGSYEQYF

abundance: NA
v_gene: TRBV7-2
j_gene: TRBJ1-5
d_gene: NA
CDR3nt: TGTGCCAGCAACAACCCCTTGGGCGCGGGACAGCCCCAGCATTTT
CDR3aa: CASNNPLGAGQPQHF

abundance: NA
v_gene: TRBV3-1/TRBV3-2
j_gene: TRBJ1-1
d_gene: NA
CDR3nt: TGTGCCAGCAGCCAGGGGGCGCGGATGAACACTGAAGCTTTCTTT
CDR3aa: CASSQGARMNTEAFF

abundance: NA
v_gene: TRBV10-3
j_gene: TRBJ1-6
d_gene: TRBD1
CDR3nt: TGTGCCATCAGTGACCCAGGGGGCGGGAATTCACCCCTCCACTTT
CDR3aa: CAISDPGGGNSPLHF

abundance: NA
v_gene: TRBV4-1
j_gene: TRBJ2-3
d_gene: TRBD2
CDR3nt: TGCGCCAGCAGCCATGGGAGGGGCACAGATACGCAGTATTTT
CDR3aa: CASSHGRGTDTQYF

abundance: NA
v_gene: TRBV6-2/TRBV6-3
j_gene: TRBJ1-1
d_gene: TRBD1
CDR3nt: TGTGCCAGCAGTTGGGACAGGGTGGCCACTGAAGCTTTCTTT
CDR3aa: CASSWDRVATEAFF

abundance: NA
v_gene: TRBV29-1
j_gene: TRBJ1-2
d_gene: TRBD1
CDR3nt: TGCAGCGTTGAAGTTGGTGGGGGACAGGGGGGTAGCTACACCTTC
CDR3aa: CSVEVGGGQGGSYTF

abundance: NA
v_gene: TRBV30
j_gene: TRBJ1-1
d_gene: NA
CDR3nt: TGTGCCTGGAGTGTACCGGGCATCAGGGGCACTGAAGCTTTCTTT
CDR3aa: CAWSVPGIRGTEAFF

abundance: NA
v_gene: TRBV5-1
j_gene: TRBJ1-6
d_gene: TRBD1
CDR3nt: TGCGCCAGCAGCTTGGCCGCTAAGGCCCCAGGGGGCCTATATAATTCACCCCTCCACTTT
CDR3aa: CASSLAAKAPGGLYNSPLHF

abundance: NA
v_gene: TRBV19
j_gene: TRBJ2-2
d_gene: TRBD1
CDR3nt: TGTGCCAGTAGTATTACGCCCCGAACAGGGGGCGGGGTCACCGGGGAGCTGTTTTTT
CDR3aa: CASSITPRTGGGVTGELFF

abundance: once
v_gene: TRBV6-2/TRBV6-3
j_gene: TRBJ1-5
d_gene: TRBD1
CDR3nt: TGTGCCAGCAGTCAGGGGACAGATAGCAATCAGCCCCAGCATTTT
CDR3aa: CASSQGTDSNQPQHF

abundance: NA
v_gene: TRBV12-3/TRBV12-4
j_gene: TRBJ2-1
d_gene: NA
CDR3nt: TGTGCCAGCAGTCCACCCCTAGGGCAGTTCTTC
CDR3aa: CASSPPLGQFF

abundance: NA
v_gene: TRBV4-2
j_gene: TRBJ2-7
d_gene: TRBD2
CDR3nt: TGTGCCAGCAGCCAAGGGACTAGCGGTACTAGCTCCTACGAGCAGTACTTC
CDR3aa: CASSQGTSGTSSYEQYF

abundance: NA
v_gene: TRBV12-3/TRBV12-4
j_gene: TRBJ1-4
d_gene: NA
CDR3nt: TGTGCCAGCAGTCCGGGAGGAAAACTGTTTTTT
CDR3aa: CASSPGGKLFF

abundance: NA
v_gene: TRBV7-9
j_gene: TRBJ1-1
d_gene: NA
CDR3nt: TGTGCCAGCAGCCCCCGGGGTATGTTAGCAGAATTTAACACTGAAGCTTTCTTT
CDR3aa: CASSPRGMLAEFNTEAFF

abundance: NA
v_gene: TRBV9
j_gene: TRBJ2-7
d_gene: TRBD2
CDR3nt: TGTGCCAGCAGCGCCGATAGCGGGAGAGGGTTTGAGCAGTACTTC
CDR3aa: CASSADSGRGFEQYF

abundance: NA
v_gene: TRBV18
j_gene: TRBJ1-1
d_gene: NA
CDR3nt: TGTGCCAGCTCCCCAGCGGCCAACACTGAAGCTTTCTTT
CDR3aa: CASSPAANTEAFF

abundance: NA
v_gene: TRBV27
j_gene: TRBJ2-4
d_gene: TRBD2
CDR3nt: TGTGCCAGCAGTTTATCTCCGGGGGGGTCCATTCAGTACTTC
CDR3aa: CASSLSPGGSIQYF